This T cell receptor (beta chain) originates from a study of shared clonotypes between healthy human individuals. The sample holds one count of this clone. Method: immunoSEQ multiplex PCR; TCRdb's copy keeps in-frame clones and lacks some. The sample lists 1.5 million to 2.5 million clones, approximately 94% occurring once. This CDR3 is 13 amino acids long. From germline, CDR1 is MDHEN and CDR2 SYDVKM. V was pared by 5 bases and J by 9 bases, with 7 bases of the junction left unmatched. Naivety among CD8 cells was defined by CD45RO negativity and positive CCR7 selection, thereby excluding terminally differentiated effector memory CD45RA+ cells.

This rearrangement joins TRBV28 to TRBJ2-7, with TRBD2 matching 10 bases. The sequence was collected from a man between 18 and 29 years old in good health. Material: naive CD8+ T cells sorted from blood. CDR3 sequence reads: CASSLGLASVQYF. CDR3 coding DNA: TGTGCCAGCAGTCTGGGACTAGCGAGTGTGCAGTACTTC.